The next 29 T cell receptor beta chains were all read from a single sample in a study of Ad26.COV2.S vaccination and SARS-CoV-2 variants. Libraries were prepared by immunoSEQ multiplex PCR; TCRdb keeps only in-frame clonotypes and omits some of them. The sample lists fewer than 400,000 clones, approximately 87% occurring once. Indicated treatment: some 20 received Ad26.COV2.S at low or high dose, single or two shots; roughly five received placebo; per-sample allocation not given. Samples came from day 63 after the first vaccine or placebo injection. The sample in question was peripheral blood, obtained in a trial of Ad26.COV2.S vaccine versus placebo. These receptors came from a person aged 18 to 59 who received the Ad26.COV2.S COVID-19 vaccine or a placebo.

The chain combines TRBV7-7 with TRBJ2-5, with 10 nucleotides matching TRBD2. This CDR3 region has 16 residues. Germline V gene sequence: CDR1 SSHAT, CDR2 FNYEAQ (reference sequence). The ends lost 2 bases at V and 1 base at J; junction bases unmatched: 4. This CDR3 is CASSLHLAGVQETQYF. The CDR3 DNA is TGTGCCAGCAGCTTACATCTAGCGGGGGTCCAAGAGACCCAGTACTTC.

This clone was found once. The CDR3 nucleotides read TGTGCCAGCAGCTTAGTGGCAGGGAGCACTGAAGCTTTCTTT. This gives the protein CASSLVAGSTEAFF. This sequence joins TRBV7-6 and TRBJ1-1; tentatively, D is TRBD1 (5 bases). CDR1 SGHVS and CDR2 FNYEAQ come from the germline V gene. V was shortened by 1 base and J by 4 bases, with 10 bases between the two germline ends. The CDR3 is 14 amino acids.

The V call is TRBV9, the J call TRBJ1-1; no definite D call. Germline lookup yields CDR1 SGDLS and CDR2 YYNGEE. Trimming left V 0 bases short and J 4 bases short, with 10 bases between. There are 14 residues in the CDR3. The chain's CDR3 is CASSVGGDATEAFF. The DNA of the CDR3 is TGTGCCAGCAGCGTAGGGGGAGACGCCACTGAAGCTTTCTTT.

V is TRBV27 and J is TRBJ1-1; a weak D match, TRBD1 (6 bases). The V gene's germline CDR1 is MNHEY and CDR2 SMNVEV (reference sequence). V dropped 5 bases and J dropped 4 bases, with 14 bases sitting between them. The CDR3 has 14 residues. Here the CDR3 DNA reads TGTGCCAGCAGTCAACAGGGTGTCGGCACTGAAGCTTTCTTT. This sequence encodes CASSQQGVGTEAFF.

This clone has a single count. V is TRBV29-1 and J is TRBJ2-1, with D unresolved. Trimming shortened V by 7 bases and J by 5 bases, and 12 bases separated the two germline ends. The CDR3 covers 12 residues. Germline CDR1 reads SQVTM; CDR2 reads ANQGSEA. CDR3 nucleotides: TGCAGCGCCCCCGTGGCAGACAATGAGCAGTTCTTC. As protein: CSAPVADNEQFF.

J is TRBJ1-5 and V is TRBV28; D possibly corresponds to TRBD1 (5 bases). Deletions cut 7 bases from V and 6 bases from J, with 16 bases between. CDR3 size: 14 residues. Germline V CDR1 and CDR2: MDHEN, SYDVKM. The DNA of the CDR3 is TGTGCCAGCACATCTTGGGGGGAACGTCAGCCCCAGCATTTT. Residues: CASTSWGERQPQHF.

J is TRBJ2-2 and V is TRBV6-2 or TRBV6-3, with D uncertain. The CDR3 extends over 13 amino acids. Germline V gene lookup returns CDR1 MNHEY and CDR2 SVGEGT. The V and J ends lost 2 bases and 2 bases respectively, with 3 bases between them. The CDR3 sequence is CASSYVNTGELFF. CDR3 sequence (DNA): TGTGCCAGCAGTTACGTCAACACCGGGGAGCTGTTTTTT.

The chain has TRBV4-1 and TRBJ1-2; TRBD1 matches 8 bases. The CDR3 has 14 residues. Germline values: CDR1 MGHRA, CDR2 YSYEKL. The junction had 8 bases not matched to a gene; V was cut back by 3 bases and J by 8 bases. In DNA, the CDR3 is TGCGCCAGCAGCCAGCCAGGACAGGGCGGCGGCTACACCTTC. Amino acid sequence: CASSQPGQGGGYTF.

This clone was seen more than once but under ten times. The V gene is TRBV7-2, the J gene TRBJ2-4; a weak D match, TRBD2 (6 bases). CDR1 is SGHTA, CDR2 FQGNSA, per germline. Trimming took 5 bases from V and 0 from J, leaving 17 bases between them. This CDR3 contains 17 residues. In DNA form, the CDR3 reads TGTGCCAGCAGCGCCCGGGGAGGACCATTAGCCAAAAACATTCAGTACTTC. This codes for CASSARGGPLAKNIQYF.

The chain has TRBV2 and TRBJ2-7, with 15 bases matching TRBD2. The CDR3 has 19 amino acids. V dropped 6 bases and J dropped 0; count of bases not matched to a gene: 12. Germline CDR1 is SNHLY and CDR2 is FYNNEI. This chain's CDR3 is CASRKAGTSGGLSSYEQYF. The CDR3 region has the DNA TGTGCCAGCAGAAAAGCCGGGACTAGCGGGGGGTTAAGCTCCTACGAGCAGTACTTC. The variable domain in full, with the rest retrieved from reference TRBV2 and TRBJ2-7, is EPEVTQTPSHQVTQMGQEVILRCVPISNHLYFYWYRQILGQKVEFLVSFYNNEISEKSEIFDDQFSVERPDGSNFTLKIRSTKLEDSAMYFCASRKAGTSGGLSSYEQYFGPGTRLTVT.

The chain uses TRBV5-1 and TRBJ1-2, with a weak D call TRBD1 (6 bases). There are 19 residues in the CDR3. Per germline, CDR1 SGHRS and CDR2 YFSETQ. Trimming removed 3 bases at V and 7 bases at J, with 31 bases between. This CDR3 reads CASSSIPTLSKQGELGYTF. For the CDR3, the DNA is TGCGCCAGCAGCTCAATCCCAACCTTATCCAAACAGGGCGAGCTTGGCTACACCTTC.

The chain employs TRBV24-1 and TRBJ2-1; a possible D gene is TRBD2 (6 bases). V was clipped by 7 bases and J by 7 bases, with 13 bases between them. The CDR3 spans 13 residues. CDR1 KGHDR and CDR2 SFDVKD come from the germline V gene. DNA for the CDR3: TGTGCCACCAGAGAGTCAAGCGGGAATGAGCAGTTCTTC. Translating gives CATRESSGNEQFF.

The rearrangement joins TRBV7-9 to TRBJ1-2; D is uncertain. Trimming took 2 bases from V and 5 from J, leaving 18 bases between them. Germline V gene sequence: CDR1 SEHNR, CDR2 FQNEAQ (reference sequence). The length of the CDR3 is 16 residues. The CDR3, as DNA: TGTGCCAGCAGCTTAAGGACTAATGAGTGGCGGTATGGCTACACCTTC. Amino acid sequence: CASSLRTNEWRYGYTF.

The genes are TRBV29-1 and TRBJ2-3, with 8 bases identical to TRBD1. V shed 0 bases and J 0 bases; nucleotides not matched to a gene: 8. The germline gives CDR1 SQVTM, CDR2 ANQGSEA. The CDR3 is 17 amino acids. The CDR3 is CSVEDGTGSFSTDTQYF. For the CDR3, the DNA is TGCAGCGTTGAAGATGGGACAGGCTCTTTTAGCACAGATACGCAGTATTTT.

The chain joins TRBV3-1 (or the pseudogene TRBV3-2) to TRBJ1-4; no firm D call. The germline gives CDR1 LGHDT, CDR2 YNNKEL (reference sequence). The CDR3 has 15 amino acids. V was pared by 2 bases and J by 4 bases, with 11 bases between. The CDR3 reads CASSQLGLGNEKLFF. The DNA for the CDR3 is TGTGCCAGCAGCCAATTAGGGCTCGGTAATGAAAAACTGTTTTTT.

This chain links TRBV5-6 with TRBJ2-3, with 8 bases aligning to TRBD2. This CDR3 is built from 16 residues. V lost 3 bases, J lost 3 bases, and 9 bases stayed unmatched. Germline CDR1 is SGHDT and CDR2 is YYEEEE. The CDR3: CASSWGPGLETDTQYF. Written as DNA, the CDR3 is TGTGCCAGCAGCTGGGGCCCGGGACTAGAGACAGATACGCAGTATTTT.

J is TRBJ1-1 and V is TRBV7-6; 10 bases fit TRBD1. This CDR3 has 16 residues. Trimming removed 2 bases from V and 3 bases from J; junction bases left unmatched: 6. Germline lookup yields CDR1 SGHVS and CDR2 FNYEAQ. The CDR3 sequence is CASSLTGQGLDTEAFF. Here the CDR3 DNA reads TGTGCCAGCAGCTTAACGGGACAGGGGTTGGACACTGAAGCTTTCTTT.

The table lists this clone with a count of one. This rearrangement joins TRBV6-5 to TRBJ2-7, with a possible D match to TRBD2 (7 bases). V lost 5 bases, J lost 6 bases, and 14 bases lay in between. This CDR3 is built from 13 residues. The germline CDR1 and CDR2 sequences are MNHEY and SVGAGI. The CDR3 DNA reads as TGTGCCAGCAGTAGGGGGGTAGCGGGCGAGCAGTACGTC. This translates into CASSRGVAGEQYV.

This chain uses TRBV10-3 with TRBJ2-5; no clear D gene. CDR3 length: 13 amino acids. V dropped 0 bases and J dropped 5 bases, with 7 bases sitting between them. Germline values: CDR1 ENHRY, CDR2 SYGVKD. The CDR3 DNA is TGTGCCATCAGTGAGTCACTATATGAGACCCAGTACTTC. This encodes CAISESLYETQYF.

This clone was seen more than once but under ten times. This CDR3 reads CASSLGTRGANEKLFF. CDR3 bases: TGTGCCAGCAGCCTAGGGACTAGGGGCGCGAATGAAAAACTGTTTTTT. This rearrangement joins TRBV7-8 to TRBJ1-4, with D possibly TRBD1 on 5 matching bases. Germline V gene lookup returns CDR1 SGHVS and CDR2 FQNEAQ. The CDR3 loop spans 16 amino acids. V gave up 5 bases and J gave up 5 bases, with 18 bases separating them.

The rearrangement uses TRBV6-5 and TRBJ1-2; 8 positions agree with TRBD1. The ends lost 8 bases at V and 14 bases at J; junction bases unmatched: 13. This CDR3 has 12 amino acids. In germline, CDR1 is MNHEY, CDR2 SVGAGI. CDR3 DNA sequence: TGTGCCAGCCTCTCGCAGGGGGCAGGCGGGACCTTC. Translation gives CASLSQGAGGTF.

The chain uses TRBV4-3 and TRBJ1-1; no firm D call. Germline CDR1 LGHNA, CDR2 YSLEER. The CDR3 totals 14 residues. V was cut by 0 bases and J by 10 bases, with 15 bases left in between. This chain's CDR3 is CASSQETRSVVAFF. The CDR3 DNA sequence: TGCGCCAGCAGCCAAGAAACCCGGTCGGTTGTAGCTTTCTTT.

The rearrangement links TRBV6-5 to TRBJ2-7, with 10 nucleotides matching TRBD1. The V gene end was trimmed by 6 bases and the J gene end by 4 bases; junction bases not matched to a gene: 6. Per the germline V gene, CDR1 is MNHEY and CDR2 is SVGAGI. The CDR3 is made up of 14 amino acids. The CDR3 DNA sequence: TGTGCCAGCAGCCACAGGGACAGGGGATACGAGCAGTACTTC. This codes for CASSHRDRGYEQYF.

This sequence joins TRBV11-3 and TRBJ1-4, with D unresolved. In germline, CDR1 is SGHNT, CDR2 YENEEA. Trimming removed 5 bases from V and 10 bases from J, with 17 bases in between. The CDR3 length is 14 residues. CDR3 protein: CASSPDVGTGKLFF. CDR3 coding DNA: TGTGCCAGCAGCCCCGACGTGGGCACGGGAAAACTGTTTTTT.

The chain couples TRBV9 to TRBJ2-7; 9 bases agree with TRBD1. Trimming at V came to 5 bases and at J to 6 bases, leaving 9 bases not matched to a gene. This CDR3 comprises 14 residues. Germline lookup yields CDR1 SGDLS and CDR2 YYNGEE. The CDR3 sequence: CASSPGQGSSEQYV. CDR3 DNA: TGTGCCAGCAGTCCGGGACAGGGTTCTTCCGAGCAGTACGTC.

The genes are TRBV14 and TRBJ1-2; 7 bases agree with TRBD1. V lost 5 bases, J lost 8 bases, and 20 bases stayed unmatched. Germline CDR1 and CDR2: SGHDN and FVKESK. The CDR3 consists of 17 residues. In nucleotides, the CDR3 is TGTGCCAGCAGCGCCCGTTCCACAGGGGCTCTAACGGTGGGCTACACCTTC. Protein product: CASSARSTGALTVGYTF. The full variable domain, its missing parts supplied by reference TRBV14 and TRBJ1-2, is EAGVTQFPSHSVIEKGQTVTLRCDPISGHDNLYWYRRVMGKEIKFLLHFVKESKQDESGMPNNRFLAERTGGTYSTLKVQPAELEDSGVYFCASSARSTGALTVGYTFGSGTRLTVV.

The chain is built from TRBV18 and TRBJ2-1; unclear D gene. This CDR3 is 17 amino acids long. V gave up 3 bases and J gave up 4 bases, with 19 bases separating them. CDR1 and CDR2 from the germline V gene are KGHSH and LQKENI. The CDR3 loop is CASSPTRSQLIYNEQFF. CDR3 nucleotide sequence: TGTGCCAGCTCACCCACCCGTTCACAGTTGATATACAATGAGCAGTTCTTC.

This chain joins TRBV4-1 and TRBJ1-1; D not resolved. Germline V gives CDR1 MGHRA, CDR2 YSYEKL. The V gene lost 4 bases and the J gene lost 6 bases, with 21 bases spanning the gap. The CDR3 has 16 amino acids. The CDR3 sequence is CASSPIPTVRPAEAFF. CDR3 coding DNA: TGCGCCAGCAGCCCCATTCCCACAGTACGACCCGCTGAAGCTTTCTTT.

The chain combines TRBV7-9 with TRBJ2-1; 8 bases agree with TRBD2. This CDR3 has 19 amino acids. CDR1 SEHNR and CDR2 FQNEAQ come from the germline V gene (reference sequence). Trimming at V came to 0 bases and at J to 7 bases, leaving 17 bases not matched to a gene. Written as DNA, the CDR3 is TGTGCCAGCAGCTTAGCAGTTCGGGCCCAAGCGGGAGATGGTAATGAGCAGTTCTTC. Protein: CASSLAVRAQAGDGNEQFF.